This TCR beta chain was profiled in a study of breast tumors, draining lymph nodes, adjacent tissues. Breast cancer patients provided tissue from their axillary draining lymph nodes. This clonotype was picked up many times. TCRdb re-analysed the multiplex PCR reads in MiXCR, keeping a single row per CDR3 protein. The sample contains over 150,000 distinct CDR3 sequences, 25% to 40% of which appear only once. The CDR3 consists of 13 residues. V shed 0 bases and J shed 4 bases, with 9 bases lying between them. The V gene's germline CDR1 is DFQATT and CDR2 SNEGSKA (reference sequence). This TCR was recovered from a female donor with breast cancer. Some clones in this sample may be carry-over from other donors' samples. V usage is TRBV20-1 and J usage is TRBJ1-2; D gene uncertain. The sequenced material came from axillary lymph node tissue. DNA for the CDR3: TGCAGTGCTAGAGATCCTGGGTCCTATGGCTACACCTTC. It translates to CSARDPGSYGYTF.